These T cell receptor beta chains were read from a single sample in a study of T cells generated in artificial thymic organoids. TCRdb re-derived calls from the 5' RACE reads in MiXCR, one entry per CDR3 protein. Of thousands of distinct CDR3 sequences in the sample, approximately 16% were seen once. Sample: naive CD8+ T cells from the thymus. The receptors originated from a human donor who gave cord blood stem cells for thymic organoid culture, a cardiac surgery patient who gave postnatal thymus, or a blood donor (not recorded which). CDR3s include the opening cysteine and the closing phenylalanine or tryptophan. D genes are given only for firm matches. Rows may omit the clone size; those that give it use once, few, many or a size class.

v_call	j_call	d_call	clone_size	cdr3_nt	cdr3_aa
TRBV27	TRBJ1-5	-	medium-sized	TGTGCCAGCAGCACAGGGAACAATCAGCCCCAGCATTTT	CASSTGNNQPQHF
TRBV18	TRBJ1-1	-	many	TGTGCCAGCTCACCTGGCTGGACAGTGCGTACTGAAGCTTTCTTT	CASSPGWTVRTEAFF
TRBV6-6	TRBJ1-5	TRBD1	medium-sized	TGTGCCAGCAGAACACGACAGGGGGCCAATCAGCCCCAGCATTTT	CASRTRQGANQPQHF
TRBV4-1	TRBJ2-7	-	-	TGCGCCAGCAGCCGGATTCTAGCGCCTACCTACGAGCAGTACTTC	CASSRILAPTYEQYF
TRBV5-1	TRBJ2-4	TRBD1	-	TGCGCCAGCAGCAGAGGCCGGGACAGGGATGCTCTAGCCAAAAACATTCAGTACTTC	CASSRGRDRDALAKNIQYF
TRBV4-1	TRBJ1-4	-	medium-sized	TGCGCCAGCAGCCAGGGTGCAACTAATGAAAAACTGTTTTTT	CASSQGATNEKLFF
TRBV4-1	TRBJ2-7	-	many	TGCGCCAGCAGCCAAGCCGACGGACGGGTCTACGAGCAGTACTTC	CASSQADGRVYEQYF
TRBV4-3	TRBJ2-5	TRBD2	medium-sized	TGCGCCAGCAGCCAACGGGACTTAGCGGGAAGTAGAGAGACCCAGTACTTC	CASSQRDLAGSRETQYF
TRBV7-9	TRBJ2-1	-	medium-sized	TGTGCCAGCAGCTTTACACAGGGCGTCTCCTACAATGAGCAGTTCTTC	CASSFTQGVSYNEQFF
TRBV27	TRBJ2-1	TRBD2	few	TGTGCCAGCAGTAGGGGGACTAGCGGGGCCCACAATGAGCAGTTCTTC	CASSRGTSGAHNEQFF
TRBV27	TRBJ2-1	-	few	TGTGCCAGCAGTTTTCTTGGGGATAACAATGAGCAGTTCTTC	CASSFLGDNNEQFF